This T cell receptor beta chain was captured in a study of beta chain features in type 1 diabetes. This clone showed up just a few times. The sample holds other DNA sequences that translate to the same CDR3. cDNA synthesis used the whole RNA isolate, giving expressed TCRB sequences. Some clones are missing from TCRdb's copy, which holds only in-frame ones; the method was immunoSEQ multiplex PCR. This table holds 300,000 to 350,000 clones, 7.5% to 9% found once. The CDR3 runs to 16 residues. Germline CDR1 is SGHDN and CDR2 is FVKESK. Deletions cut 2 bases from V and 2 bases from J, with 15 bases between.

The chain joins TRBV14 to TRBJ2-5, with D perhaps matching TRBD1 (5 bases). The receptor was isolated from a woman aged 18-29 years in good health. Material: central memory CD4+ T cells from blood. CDR3 loop: CASSQLQGRGQETQYF. CDR3 in DNA: TGTGCCAGCAGCCAACTTCAGGGTAGGGGTCAAGAGACCCAGTACTTC.